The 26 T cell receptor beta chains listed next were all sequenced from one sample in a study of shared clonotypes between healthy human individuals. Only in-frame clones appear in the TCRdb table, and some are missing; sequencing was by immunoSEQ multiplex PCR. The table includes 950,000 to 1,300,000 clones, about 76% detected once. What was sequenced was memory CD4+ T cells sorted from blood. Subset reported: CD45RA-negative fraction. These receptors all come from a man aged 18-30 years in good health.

In DNA, the CDR3 is TGTGCTGAAAAGTCAGGACAGGGGGCCTCACCCCTCCACTTT. Translation: CAEKSGQGASPLHF. V and J are TRBV7-2 and TRBJ1-6; 11 nucleotides match TRBD1. This CDR3 is 14 amino acids long. The germline CDR1 and CDR2 sequences are SGHTA and FQGNSA. Complete variable domain (other parts from reference TRBV7-2 and TRBJ1-6): GAGVSQSPSNKVTEKGKDVELRCDPISGHTALYWYRQSLGQGLEFLIYFQGNSAPDKSGLPSDRFSAERTGGSVSTLTIQRTQQEDSAVYLCAEKSGQGASPLHFGNGTRLTVT.

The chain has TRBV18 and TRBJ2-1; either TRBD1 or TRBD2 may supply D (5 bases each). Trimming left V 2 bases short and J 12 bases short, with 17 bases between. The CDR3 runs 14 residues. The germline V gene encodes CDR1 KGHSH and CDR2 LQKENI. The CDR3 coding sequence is TGTGCCAGCTCACCAGAAACAGGTCTAGGAGGGCAGTTCTTC. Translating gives CASSPETGLGGQFF.

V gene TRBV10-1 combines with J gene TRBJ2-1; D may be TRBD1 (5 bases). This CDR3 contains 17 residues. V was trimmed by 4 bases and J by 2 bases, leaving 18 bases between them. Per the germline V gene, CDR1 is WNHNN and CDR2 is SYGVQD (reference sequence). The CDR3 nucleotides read TGCGCCAGCAGTGTAGGACAAAAGGCAGGGACCTACAATGAGCAGTTCTTC. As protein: CASSVGQKAGTYNEQFF.

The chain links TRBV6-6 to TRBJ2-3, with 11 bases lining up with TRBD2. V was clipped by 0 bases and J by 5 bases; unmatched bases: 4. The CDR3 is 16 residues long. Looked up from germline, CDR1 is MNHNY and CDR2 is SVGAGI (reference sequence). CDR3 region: CASSYSVAGGQDTQYF. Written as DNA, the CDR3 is TGTGCCAGCAGTTACTCGGTAGCGGGGGGGCAAGATACGCAGTATTTT.

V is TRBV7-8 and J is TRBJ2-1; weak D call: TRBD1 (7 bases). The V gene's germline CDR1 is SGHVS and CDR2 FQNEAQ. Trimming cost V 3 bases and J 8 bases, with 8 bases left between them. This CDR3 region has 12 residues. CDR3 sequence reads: CASSFRGDEQFF. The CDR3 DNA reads TGTGCCAGCAGCTTCAGGGGGGATGAGCAGTTCTTC.

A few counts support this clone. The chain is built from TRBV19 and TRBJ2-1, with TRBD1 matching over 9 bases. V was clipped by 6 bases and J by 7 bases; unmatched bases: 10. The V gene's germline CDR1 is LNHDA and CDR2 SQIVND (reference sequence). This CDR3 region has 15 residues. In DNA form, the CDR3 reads TGTGCCAGTAGCCCCGGGACAGGGCCGCTTAATGAGCAGTTCTTC. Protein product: CASSPGTGPLNEQFF.

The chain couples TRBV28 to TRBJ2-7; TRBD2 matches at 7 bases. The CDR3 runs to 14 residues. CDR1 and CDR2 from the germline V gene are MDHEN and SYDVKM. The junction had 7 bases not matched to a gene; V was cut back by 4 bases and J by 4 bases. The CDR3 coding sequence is TGTGCCAGCAGTTCCTCTGGACTAGTTTACGAGCAGTACTTC. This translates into CASSSSGLVYEQYF. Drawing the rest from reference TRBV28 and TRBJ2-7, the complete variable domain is DVKVTQSSRYLVKRTGEKVFLECVQDMDHENMFWYRQDPGLGLRLIYFSYDVKMKEKGDIPEGYSVSREKKERFSLILESASTNQTSMYLCASSSSGLVYEQYFGPGTRLTVT.

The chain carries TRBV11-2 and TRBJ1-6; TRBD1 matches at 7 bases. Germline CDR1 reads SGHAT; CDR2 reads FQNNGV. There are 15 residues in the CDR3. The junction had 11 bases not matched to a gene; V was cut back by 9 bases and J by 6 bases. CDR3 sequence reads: CASVPLTGSNSPLHF. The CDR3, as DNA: TGTGCCAGTGTTCCTCTGACAGGGAGTAATTCACCCCTCCACTTT. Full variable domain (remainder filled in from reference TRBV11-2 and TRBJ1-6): EAGVAQSPRYKIIEKRQSVAFWCNPISGHATLYWYQQILGQGPKLLIQFQNNGVVDDSQLPKDRFSAERLKGVDSTLKIQPAKLEDSAVYLCASVPLTGSNSPLHFGNGTRLTVT.

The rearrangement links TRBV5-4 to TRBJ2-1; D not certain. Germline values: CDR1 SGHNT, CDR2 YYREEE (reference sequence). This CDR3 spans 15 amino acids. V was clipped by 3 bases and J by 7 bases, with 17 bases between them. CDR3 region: CASSYIGPVGNEQFF. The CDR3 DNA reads TGTGCCAGCAGCTACATAGGACCCGTGGGGAATGAGCAGTTCTTC. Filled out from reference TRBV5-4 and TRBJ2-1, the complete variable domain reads ETGVTQSPTHLIKTRGQQVTLRCSSQSGHNTVSWYQQALGQGPQFIFQYYREEENGRGNFPPRFSGLQFPNYSSELNVNALELDDSALYLCASSYIGPVGNEQFFGPGTRLTVL.

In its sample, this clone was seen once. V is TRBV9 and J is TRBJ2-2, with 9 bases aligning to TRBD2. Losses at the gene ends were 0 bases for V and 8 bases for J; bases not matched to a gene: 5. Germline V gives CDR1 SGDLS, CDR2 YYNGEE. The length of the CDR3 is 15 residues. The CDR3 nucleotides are TGTGCCAGCAGCGTAGAGGCTAGCGGGACTGGGGAGCTGTTTTTT. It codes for CASSVEASGTGELFF.

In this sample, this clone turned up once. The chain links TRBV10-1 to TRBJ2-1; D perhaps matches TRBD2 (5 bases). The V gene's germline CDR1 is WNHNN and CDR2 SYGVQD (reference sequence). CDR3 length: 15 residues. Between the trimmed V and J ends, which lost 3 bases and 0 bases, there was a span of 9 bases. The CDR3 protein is CASSEGGPSYNEQFF. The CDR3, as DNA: TGCGCCAGCAGTGAAGGCGGGCCCTCCTACAATGAGCAGTTCTTC.

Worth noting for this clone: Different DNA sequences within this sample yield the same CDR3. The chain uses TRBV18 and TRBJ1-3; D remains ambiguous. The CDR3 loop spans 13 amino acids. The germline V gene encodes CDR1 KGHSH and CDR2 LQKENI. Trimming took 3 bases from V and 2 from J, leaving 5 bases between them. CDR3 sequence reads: CASSPGTGNTIYF. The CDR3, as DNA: TGTGCCAGCTCACCCGGGACTGGAAACACCATATATTTT.

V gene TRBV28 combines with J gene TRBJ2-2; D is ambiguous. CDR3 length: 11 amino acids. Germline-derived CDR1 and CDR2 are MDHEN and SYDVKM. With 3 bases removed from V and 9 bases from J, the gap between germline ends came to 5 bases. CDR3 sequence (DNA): TGTGCCAGCAGTTTCAAGTGGGAGCTGTTTTTT. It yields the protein CASSFKWELFF.

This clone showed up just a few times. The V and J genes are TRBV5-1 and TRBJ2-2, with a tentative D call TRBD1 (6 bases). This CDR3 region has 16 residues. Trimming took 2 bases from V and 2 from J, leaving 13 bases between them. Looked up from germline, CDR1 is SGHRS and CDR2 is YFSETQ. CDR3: CASSFQDRRNTGELFF. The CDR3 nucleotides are TGCGCCAGCAGCTTTCAGGACAGACGCAACACCGGGGAGCTGTTTTTT.

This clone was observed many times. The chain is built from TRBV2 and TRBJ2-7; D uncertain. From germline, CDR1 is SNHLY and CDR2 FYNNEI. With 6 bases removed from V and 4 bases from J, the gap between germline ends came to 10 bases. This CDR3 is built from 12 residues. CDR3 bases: TGTGCCAGCAGCCTTGACCAATACGAGCAGTACTTC. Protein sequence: CASSLDQYEQYF.

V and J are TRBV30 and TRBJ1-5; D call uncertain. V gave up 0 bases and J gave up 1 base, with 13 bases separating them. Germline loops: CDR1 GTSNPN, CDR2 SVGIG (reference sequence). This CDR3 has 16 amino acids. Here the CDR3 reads CAWSVPKGSSNQPQHF. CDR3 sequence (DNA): TGTGCCTGGAGTGTACCGAAGGGATCCAGCAATCAGCCCCAGCATTTT. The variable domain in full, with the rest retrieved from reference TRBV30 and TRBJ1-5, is SQTIHQWPATLVQPVGSPLSLECTVEGTSNPNLYWYRQAAGRGLQLLFYSVGIGQISSEVPQNLSASRPQDRQFILSSKKLLLSDSGFYLCAWSVPKGSSNQPQHFGDGTRLSIL.

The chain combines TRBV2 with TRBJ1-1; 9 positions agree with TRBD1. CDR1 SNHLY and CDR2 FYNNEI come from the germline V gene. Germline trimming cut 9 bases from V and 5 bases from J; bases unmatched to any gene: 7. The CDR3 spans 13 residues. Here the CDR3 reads CARGTTGGTEAFF. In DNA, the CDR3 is TGTGCCAGAGGGACGACAGGGGGAACTGAAGCTTTCTTT.

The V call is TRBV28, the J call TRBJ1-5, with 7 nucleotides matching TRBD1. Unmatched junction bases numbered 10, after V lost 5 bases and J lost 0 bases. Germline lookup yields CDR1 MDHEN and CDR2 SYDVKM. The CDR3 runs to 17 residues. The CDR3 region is CASSKGQNLYSNQPQHF. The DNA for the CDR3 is TGTGCCAGCAGTAAGGGACAGAACTTATATAGCAATCAGCCCCAGCATTTT.

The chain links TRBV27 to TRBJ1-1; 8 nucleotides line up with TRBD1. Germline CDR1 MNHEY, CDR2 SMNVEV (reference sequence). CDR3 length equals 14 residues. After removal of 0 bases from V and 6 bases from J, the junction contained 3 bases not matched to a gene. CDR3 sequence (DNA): TGTGCCAGCAGTTTATCCCAGGGACAGGCTGAAGCTTTCTTT. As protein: CASSLSQGQAEAFF.

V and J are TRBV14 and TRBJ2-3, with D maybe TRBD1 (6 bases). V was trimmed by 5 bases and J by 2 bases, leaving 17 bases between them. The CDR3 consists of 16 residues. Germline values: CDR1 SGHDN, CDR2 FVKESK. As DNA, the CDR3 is TGTGCCAGCAGCGCTGGCCGGACAGCCCTCACAGATACGCAGTATTTT. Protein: CASSAGRTALTDTQYF.

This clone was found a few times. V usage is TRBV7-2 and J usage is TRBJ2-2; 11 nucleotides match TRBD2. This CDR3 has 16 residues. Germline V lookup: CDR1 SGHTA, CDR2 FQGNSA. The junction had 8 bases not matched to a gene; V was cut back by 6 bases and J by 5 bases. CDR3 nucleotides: TGTGCCAGCAGGGCGTTGGGACTAGCGGAGACCGGGGAGCTGTTTTTT. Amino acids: CASRALGLAETGELFF.

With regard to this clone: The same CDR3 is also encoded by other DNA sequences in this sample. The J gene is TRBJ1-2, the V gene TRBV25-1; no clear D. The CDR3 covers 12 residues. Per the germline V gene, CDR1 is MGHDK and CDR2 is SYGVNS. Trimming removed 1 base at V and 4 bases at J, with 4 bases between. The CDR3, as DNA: TGTGCCAGCAGTGAATTGGGCTATGGCTACACCTTC. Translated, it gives CASSELGYGYTF.

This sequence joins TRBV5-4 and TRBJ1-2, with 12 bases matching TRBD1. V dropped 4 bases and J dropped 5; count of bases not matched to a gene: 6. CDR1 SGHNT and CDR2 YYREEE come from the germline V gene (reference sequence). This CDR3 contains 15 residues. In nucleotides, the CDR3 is TGTGCCAGCAGCCCCGGGACAGGGGGCTGGTATGGCTACACCTTC. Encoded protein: CASSPGTGGWYGYTF.

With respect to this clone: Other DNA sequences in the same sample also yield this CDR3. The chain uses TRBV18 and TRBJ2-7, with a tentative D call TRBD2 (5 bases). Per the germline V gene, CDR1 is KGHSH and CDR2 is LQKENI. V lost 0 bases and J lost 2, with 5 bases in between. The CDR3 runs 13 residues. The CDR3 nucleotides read TGTGCCAGCTCACCACCGGGAGCCTACGAGCAGTACTTC. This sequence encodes CASSPPGAYEQYF.

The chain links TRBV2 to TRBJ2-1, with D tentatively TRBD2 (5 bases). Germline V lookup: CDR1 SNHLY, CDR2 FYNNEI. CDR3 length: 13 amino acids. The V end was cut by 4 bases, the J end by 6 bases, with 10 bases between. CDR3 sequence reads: CASSAGLGNEQFF. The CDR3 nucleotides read TGTGCCAGCAGTGCGGGATTAGGCAATGAGCAGTTCTTC.

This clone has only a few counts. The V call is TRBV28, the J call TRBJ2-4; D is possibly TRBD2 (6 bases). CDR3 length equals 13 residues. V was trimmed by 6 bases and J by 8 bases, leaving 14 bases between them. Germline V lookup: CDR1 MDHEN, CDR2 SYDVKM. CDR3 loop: CASRGGSPDIQYF. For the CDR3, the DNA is TGTGCCAGCAGAGGAGGGAGTCCGGACATTCAGTACTTC.